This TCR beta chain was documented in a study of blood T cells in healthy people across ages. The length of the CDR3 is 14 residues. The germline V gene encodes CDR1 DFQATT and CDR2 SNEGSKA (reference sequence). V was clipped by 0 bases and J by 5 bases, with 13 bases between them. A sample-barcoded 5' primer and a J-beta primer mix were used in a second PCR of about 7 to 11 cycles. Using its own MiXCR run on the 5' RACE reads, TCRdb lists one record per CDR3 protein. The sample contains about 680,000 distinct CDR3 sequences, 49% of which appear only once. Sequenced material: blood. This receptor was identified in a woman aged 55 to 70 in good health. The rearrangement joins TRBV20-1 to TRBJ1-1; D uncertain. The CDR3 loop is CSAREGSVVTEAFF. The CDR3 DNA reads TGCAGTGCTAGAGAAGGCAGCGTAGTTACTGAAGCTTTCTTT.